This TCR beta chain was obtained from a study of T cell responses to AZD1222 COVID-19 vaccine. Regarding the study as a whole: Nearly half of unique spike-specific TCRs reportedly avoided B.1.351 and B.1.1.7 mutated regions. An increase in Spike-specific TCR breadth and depth was observed after two AZD1222 doses.

V shed 5 bases and J shed 7 bases, with 20 bases lying between them. The CDR3 has 15 amino acids. Per germline, CDR1 MNHEY and CDR2 SVGEGT. Researchers grouped second doses given at about 4 or about 12 weeks into one pool. TCRdb's table, derived via immunoSEQ multiplex PCR, lists solely in-frame clones and lacks some. The table records roughly 190,000 clones, approximately 90% of them present only once. As regards this clone: Its antigen is unknown.

Here the sequenced sample was peripheral blood, taken 28 days after the second AZD1222 dose. The J gene is TRBJ1-2, the V gene TRBV6-2 or TRBV6-3; a weak D match, TRBD1 (6 bases). This clonotype was sampled from an adult who received the AZD1222 COVID-19 vaccine. This chain's CDR3 is CASSRDTSVRPGYTF. DNA for the CDR3: TGTGCCAGCAGTCGGGACACCTCCGTAAGGCCTGGCTACACCTTC.